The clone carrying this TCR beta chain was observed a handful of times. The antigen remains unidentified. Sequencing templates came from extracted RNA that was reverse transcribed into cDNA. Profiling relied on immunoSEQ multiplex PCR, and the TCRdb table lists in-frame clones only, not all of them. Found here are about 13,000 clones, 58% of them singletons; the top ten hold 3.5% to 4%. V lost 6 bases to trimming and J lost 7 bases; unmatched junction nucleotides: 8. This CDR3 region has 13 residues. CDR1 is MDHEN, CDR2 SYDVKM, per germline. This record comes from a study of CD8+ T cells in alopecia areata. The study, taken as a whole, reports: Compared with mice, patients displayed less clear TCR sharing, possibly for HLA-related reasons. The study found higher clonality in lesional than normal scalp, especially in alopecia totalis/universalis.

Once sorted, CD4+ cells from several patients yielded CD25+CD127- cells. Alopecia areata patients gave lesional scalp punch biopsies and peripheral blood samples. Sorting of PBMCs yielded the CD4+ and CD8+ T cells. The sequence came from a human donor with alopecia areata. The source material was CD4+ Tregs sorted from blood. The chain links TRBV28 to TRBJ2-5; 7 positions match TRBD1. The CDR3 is CASRPTGVGTQYF. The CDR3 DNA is TGTGCCAGCAGACCTACAGGGGTCGGGACCCAGTACTTC.